Presented here are 3 T cell receptor beta chains from one specimen sequenced in a study of cytomegalovirus exposure and HLA in healthy donors. Use of 60 Vbeta and 13 Jbeta primers characterized the PCR. Sequencing was performed with immunoSEQ multiplex PCR; in TCRdb, only in-frame clones are kept and a portion is missing. The data contain about 120,000 clones, about 76% of them singletons. Sequenced input: PBMCs. The source is a man aged 60-69 years in good health and CMV-seropositive.

This clone appeared a few times. V is TRBV5-1 and J is TRBJ1-6; the D gene is possibly TRBD1 (5 bases). The V gene lost 0 bases and the J gene lost 7 bases, with 14 bases spanning the gap. Germline V gene lookup returns CDR1 SGHRS and CDR2 YFSETQ. The CDR3 is 16 residues long. The CDR3 loop is CASSLGQGSWNSPLHF. The CDR3 DNA is TGCGCCAGCAGCTTGGGGCAGGGATCGTGGAATTCACCCCTCCACTTT.

The chain has TRBV5-1 and TRBJ2-5, with D perhaps TRBD1 (6 bases). The CDR3 totals 15 residues. V lost 4 bases and J lost 1, with 14 bases in between. In germline, CDR1 is SGHRS, CDR2 YFSETQ. Here the CDR3 DNA reads TGCGCCAGCAGCCGCGAAGGGGGATCCCAAGAGACCCAGTACTTC. It translates to CASSREGGSQETQYF.

V and J are TRBV6-5 and TRBJ2-3; possible D gene TRBD2, 6 bases. Germline-derived CDR1 and CDR2 are MNHEY and SVGAGI. V was shortened by 2 bases and J by 1 base, with 7 bases between the two germline ends. This CDR3 has 14 residues. CDR3 protein: CASSYGEGTDTQYF. The CDR3 DNA reads as TGTGCCAGCAGTTACGGGGAGGGCACAGATACGCAGTATTTT.